A single sample gave rise to the 24 T cell receptor beta chains below, sequenced in a study of T-cell memory formation after mild COVID-19. TCRdb independently ran MiXCR on the 5' RACE reads; one entry per CDR3 protein. The table lists hundreds of thousands of distinct CDR3 sequences, around 28% of them singletons. Sequencing was carried out using PBMCs or a T cell subset sorted from them (not recorded which). These receptors were collected from an adult woman who had mild COVID-19 (a few samples of this study predate the infection). Cell type and time point are not known.

This rearrangement joins TRBV12-3 or TRBV12-4 to TRBJ1-4, with no clear D. Trimming pared 3 bases from V and 3 bases from J, leaving 5 bases between. The CDR3 has 13 amino acids. CDR3 residues: CASSLPANEKLFF. CDR3 bases: TGTGCCAGCAGTTTGCCGGCTAATGAAAAACTGTTTTTT.

This clonotype was seen a few times. This chain connects TRBV12-3 or TRBV12-4 to TRBJ1-2; D may be TRBD1 (5 bases). This CDR3 comprises 12 residues. The V gene lost 6 bases and the J gene lost 4 bases, with 9 bases spanning the gap. The CDR3 sequence: CASSGQGYGYTF. As DNA, the CDR3 is TGTGCCAGCAGCGGGCAGGGCTATGGCTACACCTTC.

This clonotype turned up a few times. The chain carries TRBV12-3 or TRBV12-4 and TRBJ1-4, with D uncertain. The V and J ends lost 5 bases and 2 bases respectively, with 12 bases between them. The CDR3 length is 15 residues. The CDR3 coding sequence is TGTGCCAGCAGTCCCCCATACCCTACTAATGAAAAACTGTTTTTT. Its protein is CASSPPYPTNEKLFF.

V usage is TRBV12-3 or TRBV12-4 and J usage is TRBJ1-1; 7 positions agree with TRBD1. Germline trimming cut 5 bases from V and 10 bases from J; bases unmatched to any gene: 10. The CDR3 contains 13 residues. CDR3 DNA: TGTGCCAGCAGTCACACCGACAGGGTGGTAGCTTTCTTT. It yields the protein CASSHTDRVVAFF.

The rearrangement joins TRBV6-5 to TRBJ2-7; a possible D gene is TRBD2 (5 bases). CDR3 length: 14 amino acids. V shed 6 bases and J shed 1 base, with 13 bases lying between them. The germline V gene has CDR1 MNHEY and CDR2 SVGAGI. The CDR3 bases are TGTGCCAGCAGGGGAGTTGGACGGTCCTACGAGCAGTACTTC. Translation gives CASRGVGRSYEQYF.

On this clonotype: One end of the junction varies from germline; a read error may be responsible. The rearrangement uses TRBV7-7 and TRBJ2-3; D unresolved. Germline V gives CDR1 SSHAT, CDR2 FNYEAQ (reference sequence). The CDR3 extends over 13 amino acids. CDR3 loop: CASSNGYWDTQYF. The DNA of the CDR3 is TGTGCTAGCAGCAACGGGTACTGGGATACGCAGTATTTT.

This clonotype was detected many times. This sequence joins TRBV7-9 and TRBJ2-1; D gene unclear. This CDR3 is built from 13 residues. Trimming stripped 1 base from V and 9 bases from J, with 10 bases between. The germline V gene has CDR1 SEHNR and CDR2 FQNEAQ (reference sequence). The CDR3 DNA follows: TGTGCCAGCAGCTTAGGTCAATGGGTTGAGCAGTTCTTC. Encoded protein: CASSLGQWVEQFF.

In nucleotides, the CDR3 is TGTGCCAGCAGCTCAGGGGTTGTTGGCGGTGGCTACACCTTC. This gives the protein CASSSGVVGGGYTF. This rearrangement joins TRBV11-2 to TRBJ1-2, with D maybe TRBD1 (6 bases). CDR1 is SGHAT, CDR2 FQNNGV, per germline. Trimming cost V 4 bases and J 7 bases, with 16 bases left between them. This CDR3 spans 14 amino acids.

This rearrangement joins TRBV5-6 to TRBJ1-5; TRBD1 matches 9 bases. The germline gives CDR1 SGHDT, CDR2 YYEEEE. With V trimmed by 3 bases and J by 4 bases, 11 bases remained unmatched. The CDR3 has 17 residues. CDR3 bases: TGTGCCAGCAGCTACACCAGACAGGGGGGGTGGAATCAGCCCCAGCATTTT. Translated, it gives CASSYTRQGGWNQPQHF. The full variable domain, in which reference TRBV5-6 and TRBJ1-5 provide the parts outside the CDR3, is DAGVTQSPTHLIKTRGQQVTLRCSPKSGHDTVSWYQQALGQGPQFIFQYYEEEERQRGNFPDRFSGHQFPNYSSELNVNALLLGDSALYLCASSYTRQGGWNQPQHFGDGTRLSIL.

The table lists this clonotype with many counts. The chain is built from TRBV12-3 or TRBV12-4 and TRBJ2-5; tentatively, D is TRBD1 or TRBD2 (5 bases each). The CDR3 totals 14 residues. Deletions cut 3 bases from V and 3 bases from J, with 11 bases between. DNA for the CDR3: TGTGCCAGCAGTTTCTACCAGGGAGAAGAGACCCAGTACTTC. This gives the protein CASSFYQGEETQYF.

The chain links TRBV7-9 to TRBJ2-3, with TRBD2 matching 8 bases. There are 17 residues in the CDR3. The germline V gene encodes CDR1 SEHNR and CDR2 FQNEAQ (reference sequence). V lost 0 bases and J lost 1; bases outside the gene matches: 6. This CDR3 is CASSLAPLADGTDTQYF. CDR3 nucleotides: TGTGCCAGCAGCTTAGCCCCACTAGCGGATGGCACAGATACGCAGTATTTT.

A single count supports this clonotype. The chain joins TRBV12-5 to TRBJ1-5; D uncertain. V shed 2 bases and J shed 6 bases, with 5 bases lying between them. Germline V lookup: CDR1 LGHNT, CDR2 FRNRAP. The CDR3 consists of 12 residues. CDR3 in amino acids: CASGLKGQPQHF. As DNA, the CDR3 is TGTGCTAGTGGTTTGAAAGGTCAGCCCCAGCATTTT.

V is TRBV7-2 and J is TRBJ1-2; D not certain. Germline V lookup: CDR1 SGHTA, CDR2 FQGNSA. V dropped 5 bases and J dropped 3 bases, with 7 bases sitting between them. The CDR3 length is 12 residues. Written as DNA, the CDR3 is TGTGCCAGCAGCATGCAGGACTATGGCTACACCTTC. Amino acids: CASSMQDYGYTF.

At least ten counts were recorded for this clonotype. V is TRBV20-1 and J is TRBJ2-1, with a possible D match to TRBD2 (7 bases). V lost 1 base, J lost 4 bases, and 14 bases lay in between. CDR1 and CDR2 (germline): DFQATT, SNEGSKA (reference sequence). This CDR3 has 15 residues. CDR3 DNA sequence: TGCAGTGCTAGAGCCGAAGCGGGGACATACAATGAGCAGTTCTTC. Translated, it gives CSARAEAGTYNEQFF.

This clonotype was found a few times. Written as DNA, the CDR3 is TGTGCCAGCAGACCACTTTCTAGGCAGGGTGGTCGAAGATATGGCTACACCTTC. Its translation is CASRPLSRQGGRRYGYTF. The rearrangement joins TRBV6-5 to TRBJ1-2, with D possibly matching TRBD1 (5 bases). The CDR3 loop spans 18 amino acids. Germline CDR1 MNHEY, CDR2 SVGAGI. Trimming removed 6 bases at V and 5 bases at J, with 28 bases between.

Turning to this clonotype: Given the absence of the conserved phenylalanine or tryptophan at the CDR3 end, a read error is likely. The chain is built from TRBV27 and TRBJ2-7; the D gene is possibly TRBD1 (6 bases). Germline V lookup: CDR1 MNHEY, CDR2 SMNVEV (reference sequence). CDR3 length: 15 amino acids. Between the trimmed V and J ends, which lost 0 bases and 0 bases, there was a span of 9 bases. CDR3 sequence: CASSLSGGSSYEQYL. The CDR3 DNA follows: TGTGCCAGCAGTTTATCTGGGGGCAGCTCCTACGAGCAGTACTTA.

V is TRBV6-1 and J is TRBJ1-5; 8 bases are a match to TRBD1. Looked up from germline, CDR1 is MNHNS and CDR2 is SASEGT. The CDR3 has 13 amino acids. V gave up 8 bases and J gave up 4 bases; unmatched junction bases: 4. The CDR3 DNA follows: TGTGCCAGCGGGGACAGGTCGAATCAGCCCCAGCATTTT. Translating gives CASGDRSNQPQHF.

V is TRBV7-9 and J is TRBJ1-1; 11 bases align to TRBD1. The V segment lost 5 bases and the J segment 0 bases; nucleotides outside the gene matches: 11. The CDR3 is 18 residues long. Germline CDR1 and CDR2: SEHNR and FQNEAQ (reference sequence). Here the CDR3 DNA reads TGTGCCAGCAGCAACCCTCGGGACAGGGGGGGGCTGAACACTGAAGCTTTCTTT. The encoded protein is CASSNPRDRGGLNTEAFF.

V gene TRBV12-3 or TRBV12-4 combines with J gene TRBJ1-1, with D maybe TRBD1 (5 bases). V dropped 2 bases and J dropped 12 bases, with 10 bases sitting between them. The CDR3 is 11 amino acids. CDR3 region: CASSLSPGTFF. CDR3 DNA sequence: TGTGCCAGCAGTTTATCCCCAGGGACTTTCTTT.

The chain uses TRBV24-1 and TRBJ2-7; D is unclear. Germline assignment: CDR1 KGHDR and CDR2 SFDVKD. This CDR3 has 12 residues. Trimming took off 0 bases at V and 3 bases at J, with 2 bases between the two ends. CDR3 sequence (DNA): TGTGCCACCAGTGATTTGGACTACGAGCAGTACTTC. It translates to CATSDLDYEQYF.

This clonotype was found a few times. The genes are TRBV7-3 and TRBJ2-2, with 9 bases that match TRBD2. V shed 8 bases and J 3 bases; nucleotides not matched to a gene: 4. Per the germline V gene, CDR1 is SGHTA and CDR2 is FQGTGA. The CDR3 spans 14 residues. DNA of the CDR3: TGTGCCAGCGCTAGCGGGATAGACACCGGGGAGCTGTTTTTT. Translated: CASASGIDTGELFF.

The gene calls are TRBV21-1 and TRBJ2-7; the table's D call of TRBD1 was not tested on the DNA. TRBV21-1 is given as a pseudogene. CDR3 length equals 19 residues. As DNA, the CDR3 is TGTGCCAGCAGCAACACCGGGACAGGGTTCGTAGTCCTCATCTTCGAGCAGTACTTC. It is translated as CASSNTGTGFVVLIFEQYF.

This clonotype was counted only a few times. V usage is TRBV12-3 or TRBV12-4 and J usage is TRBJ2-1; 8 bases align to TRBD1. The J segment lost 1 base and the V segment lost 6 bases, leaving 5 bases of the junction unmatched. The CDR3 is 15 amino acids. Here the CDR3 reads CASRTTGGSYNEQFF. CDR3 nucleotides: TGTGCCAGCAGGACAACAGGGGGTTCCTACAATGAGCAGTTCTTC.

V usage is TRBV4-3 and J usage is TRBJ2-5; 9 nucleotides agree with TRBD2. The CDR3 length is 14 residues. Looked up from germline, CDR1 is LGHNA and CDR2 is YSLEER. The junction had 5 bases not matched to a gene; V was cut back by 3 bases and J by 6 bases. The CDR3 DNA reads TGCGCCAGCAGCCAGGGGACTAGCCGGAAGACCCAGTACTTC. Its protein product is CASSQGTSRKTQYF.